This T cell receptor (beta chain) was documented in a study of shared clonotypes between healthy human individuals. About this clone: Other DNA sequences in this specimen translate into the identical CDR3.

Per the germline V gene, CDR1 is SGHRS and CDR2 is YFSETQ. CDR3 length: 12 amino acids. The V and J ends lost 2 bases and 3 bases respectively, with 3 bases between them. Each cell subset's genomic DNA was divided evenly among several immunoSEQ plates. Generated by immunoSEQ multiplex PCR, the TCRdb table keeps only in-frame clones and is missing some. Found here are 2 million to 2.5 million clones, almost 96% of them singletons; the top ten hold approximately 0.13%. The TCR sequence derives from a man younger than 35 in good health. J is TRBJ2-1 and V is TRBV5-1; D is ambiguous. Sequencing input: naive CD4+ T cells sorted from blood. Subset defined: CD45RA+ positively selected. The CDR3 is CASSLDYNEQFF. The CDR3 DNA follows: TGCGCCAGCAGCTTAGACTACAATGAGCAGTTCTTC.